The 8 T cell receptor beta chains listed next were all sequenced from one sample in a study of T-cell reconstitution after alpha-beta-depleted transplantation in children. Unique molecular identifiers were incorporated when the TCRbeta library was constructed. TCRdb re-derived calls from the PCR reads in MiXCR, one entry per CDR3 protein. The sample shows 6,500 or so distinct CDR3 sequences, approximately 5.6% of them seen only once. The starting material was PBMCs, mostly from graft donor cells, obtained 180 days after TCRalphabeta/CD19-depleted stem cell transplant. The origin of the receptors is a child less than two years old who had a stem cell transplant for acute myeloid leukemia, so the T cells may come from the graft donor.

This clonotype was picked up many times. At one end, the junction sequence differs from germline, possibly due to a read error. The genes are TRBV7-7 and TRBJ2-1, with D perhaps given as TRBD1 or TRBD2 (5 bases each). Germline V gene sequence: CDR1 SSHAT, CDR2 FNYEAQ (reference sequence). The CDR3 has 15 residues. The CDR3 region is CASSLARAGYNEQFF. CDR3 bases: TGTGCTAGCAGCTTAGCCAGGGCGGGCTACAATGAGCAGTTCTTC. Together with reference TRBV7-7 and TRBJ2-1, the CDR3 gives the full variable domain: GAGVSQSPRYKVTKRGQDVTLRCDPISSHATLYWYQQALGQGPEFLTYFNYEAQPDKSGLPSDRFSAERPEGSISTLTIQRTEQRDSAMYRCASSLARAGYNEQFFGPGTRLTVL.

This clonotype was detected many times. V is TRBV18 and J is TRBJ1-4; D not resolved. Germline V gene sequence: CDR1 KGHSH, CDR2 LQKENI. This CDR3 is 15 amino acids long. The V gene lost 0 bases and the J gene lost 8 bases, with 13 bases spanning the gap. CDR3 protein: CASSPPARGGEKLFF. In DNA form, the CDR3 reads TGTGCCAGCTCACCACCGGCCAGAGGCGGCGAAAAACTGTTTTTT.

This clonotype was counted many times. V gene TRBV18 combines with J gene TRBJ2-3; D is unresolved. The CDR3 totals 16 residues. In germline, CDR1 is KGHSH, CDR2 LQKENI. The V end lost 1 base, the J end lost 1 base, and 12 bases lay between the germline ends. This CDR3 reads CASSPLNSRGTDTQYF. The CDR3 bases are TGTGCCAGCTCACCACTGAATAGTAGGGGCACAGATACGCAGTATTTT.

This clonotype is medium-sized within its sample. CDR3 region: CARNPSGRAETQYF. The CDR3 DNA reads as TGTGCCAGAAACCCAAGCGGCAGGGCAGAGACCCAGTACTTC. V gene TRBV27 combines with J gene TRBJ2-5; D is tentatively TRBD1 or TRBD2 (5 bases each). Trimming stripped 9 bases from V and 4 bases from J, with 18 bases between. The CDR3 runs to 14 residues. Looked up from germline, CDR1 is MNHEY and CDR2 is SMNVEV (reference sequence).

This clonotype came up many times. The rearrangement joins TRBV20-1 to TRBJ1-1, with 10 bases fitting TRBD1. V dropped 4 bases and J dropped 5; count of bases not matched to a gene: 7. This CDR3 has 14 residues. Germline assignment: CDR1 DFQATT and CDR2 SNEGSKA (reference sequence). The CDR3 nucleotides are TGCAGTGCTACCCAGACAGGGGGCTCTACTGAAGCTTTCTTT. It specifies CSATQTGGSTEAFF.

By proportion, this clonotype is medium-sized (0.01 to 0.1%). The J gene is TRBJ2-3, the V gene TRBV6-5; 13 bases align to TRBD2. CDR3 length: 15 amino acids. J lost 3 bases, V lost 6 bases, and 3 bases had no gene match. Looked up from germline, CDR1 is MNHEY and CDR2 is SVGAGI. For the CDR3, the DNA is TGTGCCAGCAGATCGGGACTAGCGGGAACAGATACGCAGTATTTT. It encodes CASRSGLAGTDTQYF.

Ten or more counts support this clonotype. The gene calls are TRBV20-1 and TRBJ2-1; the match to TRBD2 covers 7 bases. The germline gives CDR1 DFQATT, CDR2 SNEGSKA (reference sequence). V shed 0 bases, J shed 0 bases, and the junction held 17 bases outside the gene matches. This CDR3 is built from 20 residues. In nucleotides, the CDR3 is TGCAGTGCTAGAGAGCGGGGGTGGGGTGGAAGACCAAACTCCTACAATGAGCAGTTCTTC. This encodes CSARERGWGGRPNSYNEQFF.

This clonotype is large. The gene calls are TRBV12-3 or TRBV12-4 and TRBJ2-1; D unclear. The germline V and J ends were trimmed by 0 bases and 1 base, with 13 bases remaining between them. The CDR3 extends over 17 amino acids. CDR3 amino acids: CASSLALGSVSYNEQFF. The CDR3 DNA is TGTGCCAGCAGTTTAGCGCTTGGGTCGGTTTCCTACAATGAGCAGTTCTTC.